This note documents a single T cell receptor beta chain sequence. Its antigen is currently unknown. These data are taken from a study of shared clonotypes between healthy human individuals. Overall study results and limits: Investigators collected only blood, and repertoires in tissues likely differ.

All donors qualified as healthy HIV-negative adults and had experienced no recent acute infections or vaccinations. Subsets obtained from CD4+ cells comprised CD45RA+ naive and CD45RA-negative memory cells. Assay used: immunoSEQ multiplex PCR; TCRdb lists only in-frame clones, some missing. The table has about 2.3 million clones, about 92% seen once; the top ten hold roughly 0.36%. This CDR3 has 15 amino acids. Trimming cost V 8 bases and J 0 bases, with 13 bases left between them. The germline gives CDR1 MNHEY, CDR2 SMNVEV (reference sequence). The receptor was derived from a young man in good health. Some clones in this sample may be carry-over from other donors' samples. The V and J genes are TRBV27 and TRBJ1-4; D remains unclear. Sequencing input: naive CD4+ T cells from PBMCs. Documented subset: CD45RA+ positively selected. CDR3 DNA sequence: TGTGCCAGCTCAATTTCGGCTGCAACTAATGAAAAACTGTTTTTT. Translated: CASSISAATNEKLFF.